This T cell receptor beta chain comes out of a study of T cells in Graves' hyperthyroidism and ophthalmopathy. TCR beta CDR3 regions were amplified from RNA. First-round RT-PCR with HTBI primers amplified the TCR CDR3 region. TCRdb independently ran MiXCR on the multiplex PCR reads; one entry per CDR3 protein. The table includes hundreds of thousands of distinct CDR3 sequences, around 15% detected once. Trimming took off 3 bases at V and 7 bases at J, with 12 bases between the two ends. Germline CDR1 GTSNPN, CDR2 SVGIG (reference sequence). The length of the CDR3 is 13 residues. Patients with uncontrolled infections, other autoimmune diseases, pregnancy or lactation were excluded.

The TCR originated in a woman between 25 and 40 years old with Graves' hyperthyroidism. V and J are TRBV30 and TRBJ1-4; weak D call: TRBD1 (5 bases). Sequencing was done on a sample of blood. In DNA form, the CDR3 reads TGTGCCTGGAGGGGGGTCTTGAGTGAAAAACTGTTTTTT. This sequence encodes CAWRGVLSEKLFF. The entire variable domain, with the rest obtained from reference TRBV30 and TRBJ1-4, is as follows: SQTIHQWPATLVQPVGSPLSLECTVEGTSNPNLYWYRQAAGRGLQLLFYSVGIGQISSEVPQNLSASRPQDRQFILSSKKLLLSDSGFYLCAWRGVLSEKLFFGSGTQLSVL.